This TCR beta chain came from a study of cytomegalovirus exposure and HLA in healthy donors. Primers: 60 Vbeta forward and 13 Jbeta reverse. Authors' methods: As a later analysis found, there were 70 million to 80 million unique TCR beta chains, of which roughly 11 million were shared. Clones were sequenced by immunoSEQ multiplex PCR, and TCRdb holds only the in-frame ones, with some missing. V, J and clone size derive from that table, while D and trimming were established from the DNA sequence. This table holds fewer than 110,000 clones, approximately 89% found once. Germline-derived CDR1 and CDR2 are LNHDA and SQIVND (reference sequence). The junction had 2 bases not matched to a gene; V was cut back by 3 bases and J by 1 base. This CDR3 comprises 16 residues. Concerning this clone itself: Its antigen is not identified.

Whole-study findings and limits: TCR beta V- and J-gene trimming, according to a later analysis, was linked to a missense DCLRE1C variant. Usually a TCR sequence was rare, but some public TCRs were found in many donors.

This chain connects TRBV19 to TRBJ2-3; 12 nucleotides match TRBD2. This sequence originates from a young man in good health and CMV-seronegative. The sequenced sample consisted of PBMCs. In nucleotides, the CDR3 is TGTGCCAGTAGTATCGGACTAGCGGGACGCACAGATACGCAGTATTTT. Encoded protein: CASSIGLAGRTDTQYF.